A selection of T cell receptor beta chains follows, all from one sample in a study of blood T cell repertoires in COVID-19. Here immunoSEQ multiplex PCR was the method, and the copy in TCRdb shows in-frame clones only, minus some. In the table there are roughly 250,000 clones, 85% to 90% of which are singletons. Sequenced input: peripheral blood. These receptors were obtained from a woman between 40 and 55 years old with acute or convalescent COVID-19. CDR3s include the opening cysteine and the closing phenylalanine or tryptophan. Each record gives: clone size, V gene, D gene, J gene, CDR3 DNA, CDR3 protein. D genes are given only for firm matches. Not every row has a clone size; where given, it reads once, few, many or a size class.

>once|TRBV29-1|TRBD1|TRBJ1-2
TGCAGCGTGTCCGGGACAGGGGTCGGTGGCTACACCTTC
CSVSGTGVGGYTF
>.|TRBV27|.|TRBJ1-1
TGTGCCAGCAGGAAAGACAGAGTCGGAAACACTGAAGCTTTCTTT
CASRKDRVGNTEAFF
>.|TRBV5-6|.|TRBJ1-1
TGTGCCAGCAGCCGTACATTGAACACTGAAGCTTTCTTT
CASSRTLNTEAFF
>.|TRBV27|.|TRBJ1-6
TGTGCCAGCAGTCCTCATCCCCAGGGTTCGCCCTATAATTCACCCCTCCACTTT
CASSPHPQGSPYNSPLHF
>.|TRBV7-9|.|TRBJ1-1
TGTGCCAGCAGCTTAGATCGAACGGGGCGAGGGGGCACTGAAGCTTTCTTT
CASSLDRTGRGGTEAFF
>few|TRBV27|TRBD2|TRBJ2-1
TGTGCCAGCATAACTAGCGGGCCTCTCCGCTCCTACAATGAGCAGTTCTTC
CASITSGPLRSYNEQFF
>.|TRBV14|TRBD1|TRBJ1-1
TGTGCCAGCAGCCATAAGAGTAGGGGGACAGGGCGAATGAACACTGAAGCTTTCTTT
CASSHKSRGTGRMNTEAFF
>.|TRBV12-3/TRBV12-4|.|TRBJ1-6
TGTGCCAGCAGTTTTGAGAATTCACCCCTCCACTTT
CASSFENSPLHF
>few|TRBV6-1|.|TRBJ2-3
TGTGCCAGCAGTGAAGTGGTAGGGTCGGGGGCAGATACGCAGTATTTT
CASSEVVGSGADTQYF
>.|TRBV18|TRBD1|TRBJ2-3
TGTGCCAGCTCAGGGACAGGCGGCACAGATACGCAGTATTTT
CASSGTGGTDTQYF
>few|TRBV27|TRBD1|TRBJ1-2
TGTGCCAGCAGTCCCCTTCGACAGGGAATCGACTATGGCTACACCTTC
CASSPLRQGIDYGYTF
>.|TRBV6-2/TRBV6-3|.|TRBJ2-3
TGTGCCAGCAGTCACGCGAGTAAGAAGTATTTT
CASSHASKKYF
>.|TRBV10-1|.|TRBJ2-2
TGCGCCAGCAGTGAGTCTTACAGACCGAACACCGGGGAGCTGTTTTTT
CASSESYRPNTGELFF
>.|TRBV5-1|.|TRBJ1-1
TGCGCCAGCAGCTTAGGGGGGAACACTGAAGCTTTCTTT
CASSLGGNTEAFF
>.|TRBV6-5|TRBD1|TRBJ1-4
TGTGCCAGCAGTTACGGGGGGACAGGAACTAATGAAAAACTGTTTTTT
CASSYGGTGTNEKLFF
>.|TRBV3-1/TRBV3-2|TRBD1|TRBJ1-2
TGTGCCAGCAGCCAAGCATGGGACAGGGGAAGCGATGGAAGTGGCTACACCTTC
CASSQAWDRGSDGSGYTF
>.|TRBV10-3|TRBD1|TRBJ1-2
TGTGCCATCAGGGGGACAGACTCACTTAACTATGGCTACACCTTC
CAIRGTDSLNYGYTF
>.|TRBV24-1|TRBD1|TRBJ1-2
TGTGCCACCAGTGATCGACAGGGGAACTATGGCTACACCTTC
CATSDRQGNYGYTF
>.|TRBV3-1/TRBV3-2|TRBD2|TRBJ2-5
TGTGCCAGCAGCCACCGCGGGGGGGGATGGTGGACCCAGTACTTC
CASSHRGGGWWTQYF
>.|TRBV2|TRBD1|TRBJ1-6
TGTGCCAGCACTCTAGGGGACAGGGCCAATTCACCCCTCCACTTT
CASTLGDRANSPLHF
>.|TRBV3-1/TRBV3-2|TRBD1|TRBJ1-5
TGTGCCAGCAGCCAATACAGGGGGGCCCACAATCAGCCCCAGCATTTT
CASSQYRGAHNQPQHF